This T cell receptor beta chain was sequenced for a study of tumour-infiltrating T cells in Burkitt lymphoma. Study context: Repertoire clonality predicted overall and progression-free survival.

Generated by immunoSEQ multiplex PCR, the TCRdb table keeps only in-frame clones and is missing some. Of around 17,000 clones in the sample, around four fifths were seen once. This clonotype originated in a human donor with diffuse large B-cell lymphoma. Sample: tumor tissue.

CDR3 sequence reads: CASSQTGGSYEQYF. The CDR3 DNA follows: TGTGCCAGCAGCCAGACAGGGGGCAGCTACGAGCAGTACTTC. V gene TRBV5-6 combines with J gene TRBJ2-7; 10 nucleotides agree with TRBD1. The CDR3 consists of 14 residues. After removal of 4 bases from V and 3 bases from J, the junction contained 4 bases not matched to a gene. The germline V gene encodes CDR1 SGHDT and CDR2 YYEEEE.